The rows below give T cell receptor beta chains drawn from one sample of a study of shared clonotypes between healthy human individuals. Here immunoSEQ multiplex PCR was the method, and the copy in TCRdb shows in-frame clones only, minus some. The top ten hold roughly 0.35% of the sample, which has 1,500,000 or so clones, just under 99% seen once. Material: naive CD4+ T cells sorted from blood. These TCRs come from a man aged 25 to 45 in good health. The CDR3 runs from the conserved cysteine through the conserved F or W. D genes are given only for firm matches. Clone size appears in some rows only: once, few, many, or a class for an expanded clone.

TGCGCCAGCAGTGAACCCGGGACTGGTACCTACGAGCAGTACTTC	CASSEPGTGTYEQYF	TRBV10-1	TRBJ2-7	.	.
TGTGCCAGCGCTCCGGGAGGGGGTAACTATGGCTACACCTTC	CASAPGGGNYGYTF	TRBV6-1	TRBJ1-2	.	.
TGCGCCAGCAGCTTGGTAGGACAGGGTGGATATGGCTACACCTTC	CASSLVGQGGYGYTF	TRBV5-1	TRBJ1-2	TRBD1	.
TGTGCCAGCAGCCAAGACCTAATCTATGGCTACACCTTC	CASSQDLIYGYTF	TRBV14	TRBJ1-2	.	.
TGTGCCAGCAGGACGTTATTTGTCTCTCATGAGCAGTTCTTC	CASRTLFVSHEQFF	TRBV13	TRBJ2-1	.	.
TGTGCCAGCAGCCCGATTTCCGGGACAGGGAAAGAGACCCAGTACTTC	CASSPISGTGKETQYF	TRBV7-6	TRBJ2-5	TRBD1	.
TGTGCCATCAGCTTGCTTGAAGATACCGGGGAGCTGTTTTTT	CAISLLEDTGELFF	TRBV10-3	TRBJ2-2	.	.
TGTGCCATCAGTGAGTCGGGCAGGGGGAGCAAAAAAGAGACCCAGTACTTC	CAISESGRGSKKETQYF	TRBV10-3	TRBJ2-5	TRBD1	.
TGTGCCAGCAGCCTCGGGACTAGCGGGACCCCTAAGCAGTACTTC	CASSLGTSGTPKQYF	TRBV6-5	TRBJ2-7	TRBD2	once
TGTGCCAGCCAAATAAACTCCCGGGACAGGTGGAACTTC	CASQINSRDRWNF	TRBV28	TRBJ2-7	TRBD1	once
TGTGCCAGCAGTGAGCGGGCTAGCTCCTACAATGAGCAGTTCTTC	CASSERASSYNEQFF	TRBV6-6	TRBJ2-1	.	.
TGTGCCAGCAGCGTAGACAGCGGAACCTACGAGCAGTACTTC	CASSVDSGTYEQYF	TRBV9	TRBJ2-7	.	.
TGTGCCAGCACCCTCACCGGTGAAGCTTTCTTT	CASTLTGEAFF	TRBV25-1	TRBJ1-1	.	.
TGTGCCAGCAGTTTCCCAAGGGGACAGGGGGGAAACATTCAGTACTTC	CASSFPRGQGGNIQYF	TRBV6-6	TRBJ2-4	TRBD1	.
TGTGCCAGCAGCTTAGCGCGACGCCCGCGCACCATATATTTT	CASSLARRPRTIYF	TRBV7-9	TRBJ1-3	.	once
TGTGCCAGCAGCTTATTGATAGCGGCCACCTACAATGAGCAGTTCTTC	CASSLLIAATYNEQFF	TRBV7-2	TRBJ2-1	.	once
TGTGCCAGTAGAACCGTCGAGCGCACGACAGGGAACTATGGCTACACCTTC	CASRTVERTTGNYGYTF	TRBV19	TRBJ1-2	TRBD1	.
TGTGCCAGCAGCTTACTACAGGGAGGGACCGGGGAGCTGTTTTTT	CASSLLQGGTGELFF	TRBV11-2	TRBJ2-2	.	.
TGTGCCAGCATCCCGACAGGGGGATACAATGAGCAGTTCTTC	CASIPTGGYNEQFF	TRBV6-1	TRBJ2-1	TRBD1	.
TGCAGCGTTGAATTATGGCAGGGAGTGGATACGCAGTATTTT	CSVELWQGVDTQYF	TRBV29-1	TRBJ2-3	.	.
TGTGCCAGTCAGCCGGGACACCTCCACGAGCAGTACTTC	CASQPGHLHEQYF	TRBV19	TRBJ2-7	.	.
TGTGCCAGCAGCTTAGTAGGGGAACAGTACTTC	CASSLVGEQYF	TRBV7-9	TRBJ2-7	.	.
TGCGCCAGCAGTGAGTCAAGTCAGCCCCAGCATTTT	CASSESSQPQHF	TRBV10-2	TRBJ1-5	.	.
TGTGCCAGCAAGGGACGGAGCACAGATACGCAGTATTTT	CASKGRSTDTQYF	TRBV2	TRBJ2-3	.	.
TGTGCCAGCAGCGCGAGGGGTACAACTGGTACGGTTAGCACAGATACGCAGTATTTT	CASSARGTTGTVSTDTQYF	TRBV4-2	TRBJ2-3	.	.
TGCAGCGTTGAAGGACTAGCGGGGGTTAATGAGCAGTTCTTC	CSVEGLAGVNEQFF	TRBV29-1	TRBJ2-1	TRBD2	.
TGTGCCAGCAGCTTAGCTTTACGGGCCCCCACAGATACGCAGTATTTT	CASSLALRAPTDTQYF	TRBV11-2	TRBJ2-3	.	.
TGTGCCAGCAGCTTAGTCCAACTAGCGGGAGGCAACAATGAGCAGTTCTTC	CASSLVQLAGGNNEQFF	TRBV11-2	TRBJ2-1	TRBD2	.
TGTGCCAGCAGCTCCCCGGGACCCGGGAGGACCCAGTACTTC	CASSSPGPGRTQYF	TRBV7-2	TRBJ2-5	.	.
TGTGCCAGCAGCCCAAAGAGGAGGGATGTTGAAGCTTTCTTT	CASSPKRRDVEAFF	TRBV7-9	TRBJ1-1	.	.
TGCGCCAGTGTGGCGGGGGGCACAGATACGCAGTATTTT	CASVAGGTDTQYF	TRBV10-2	TRBJ2-3	TRBD2	.
TGTGCCAGCAGTCTTCAGGGAAGGACTGAAGCTTTCTTT	CASSLQGRTEAFF	TRBV27	TRBJ1-1	.	.
TGTGCCAGCTCACCGGGGCAGTACAATGAGCAGTTCTTC	CASSPGQYNEQFF	TRBV18	TRBJ2-1	.	.
TGTGCCAGCAGCCCCAGCCTCGTGCGGACCACCTACGAGCAGTACTTC	CASSPSLVRTTYEQYF	TRBV7-2	TRBJ2-7	.	.
TGTGCCAGCAGCGCTCACCCACAGGGAGGGAACACCGGGGAGCTGTTTTTT	CASSAHPQGGNTGELFF	TRBV9	TRBJ2-2	.	.
TGTGCCTGGAGTGATGGAGAAAGCCAGCCCCAGCATTTT	CAWSDGESQPQHF	TRBV30	TRBJ1-5	.	.
TGTGCCAGCAGCGTAGGGGGGGCCCTCGCGCTCTATGGCTACACCTTC	CASSVGGALALYGYTF	TRBV9	TRBJ1-2	.	.
TGTGCCAGCAGCCTGCAAATACCCCGCACAGATACGCAGTATTTT	CASSLQIPRTDTQYF	TRBV5-8	TRBJ2-3	.	.
TGTGCCAGCAGCCGTCAGGGGGCTGAGCAGTTCTTC	CASSRQGAEQFF	TRBV7-2	TRBJ2-1	TRBD1	.
TGTGCCAGCTCACCACTTCCGAGAACGGGACAGGGGCGGAACGAGCAGTACTTC	CASSPLPRTGQGRNEQYF	TRBV18	TRBJ2-7	TRBD1	.
TGTGCCACCAGCCGCGTCATCGCGATTGAGCCCCAGTATTTT	CATSRVIAIEPQYF	TRBV15	TRBJ2-3	.	.
TGTGCCAGCAGTCCGATGCCGCCTGGGGCCAACGTCCTGACTTTC	CASSPMPPGANVLTF	TRBV27	TRBJ2-6	.	.
TGTGCCAGCAGCGGCCCAGGGTTCTCCACAGATACGCAGTATTTT	CASSGPGFSTDTQYF	TRBV7-6	TRBJ2-3	.	.
TGTGCCAGCAGCTCTAGTCACAGGGGCTCTGGAAACACCATATATTTT	CASSSSHRGSGNTIYF	TRBV7-6	TRBJ1-3	TRBD1	.